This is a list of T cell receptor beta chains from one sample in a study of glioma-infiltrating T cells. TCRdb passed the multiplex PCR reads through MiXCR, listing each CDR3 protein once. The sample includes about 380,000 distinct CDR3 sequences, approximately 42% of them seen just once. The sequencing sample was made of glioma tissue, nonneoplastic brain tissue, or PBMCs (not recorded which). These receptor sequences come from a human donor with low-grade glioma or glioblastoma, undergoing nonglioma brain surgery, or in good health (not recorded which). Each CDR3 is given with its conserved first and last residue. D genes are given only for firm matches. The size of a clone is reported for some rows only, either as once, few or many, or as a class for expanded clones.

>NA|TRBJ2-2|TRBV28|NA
CASSLKGFDTGELFF
TGTGCCAGCAGTTTAAAAGGGTTTGACACCGGGGAGCTGTTTTTT
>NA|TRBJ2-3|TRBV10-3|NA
CAITGEVGTDTQYF
TGTGCCATCACGGGGGAGGTTGGCACAGATACGCAGTATTTT
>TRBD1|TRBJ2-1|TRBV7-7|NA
CASSPVDRAGEQFF
TGTGCTAGCAGCCCCGTGGACAGGGCGGGGGAGCAGTTCTTC
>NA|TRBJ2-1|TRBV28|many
CASTLYGVGSNEQFF
TGTGCCAGCACCCTTTACGGGGTCGGGTCCAATGAGCAGTTCTTC
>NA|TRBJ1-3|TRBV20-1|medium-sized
CSASLGGNTIYF
TGCAGTGCTAGTCTGGGCGGAAACACCATATATTTT
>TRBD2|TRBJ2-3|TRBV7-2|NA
CAGSQSASSGNSDTQYF
TGTGCCGGCAGCCAATCTGCATCTAGCGGGAATTCAGATACGCAGTATTTT
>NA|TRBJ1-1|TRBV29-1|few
CSVESDLSEAFF
TGCAGCGTTGAATCCGATCTTTCTGAAGCTTTCTTT
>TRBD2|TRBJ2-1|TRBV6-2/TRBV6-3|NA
CASSYSKTSGSYNEQLF
TGTGCCAGCAGTTACTCGAAGACTAGCGGATCCTACAATGAGCAGCTCTTC
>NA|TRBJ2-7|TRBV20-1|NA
CSVVGEWGDYEQYF
TGCAGTGTAGTTGGGGAGTGGGGGGACTACGAGCAGTACTTC
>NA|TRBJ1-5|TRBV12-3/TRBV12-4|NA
CASSFGTPLLDQPQHF
TGTGCCAGCAGTTTCGGGACACCATTGTTAGATCAGCCCCAGCATTTT
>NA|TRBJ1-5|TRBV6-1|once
CASIKTTNQLQHF
TGTGCCAGCATCAAGACCACCAATCAGCTCCAGCATTTT
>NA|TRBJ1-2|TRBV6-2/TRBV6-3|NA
CASTRWGSYGYTF
TGTGCCAGCACGAGATGGGGGTCCTATGGCTACACCTTC
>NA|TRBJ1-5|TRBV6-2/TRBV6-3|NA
CASSPVGFLQPQHF
TGTGCCAGCAGTCCCGTTGGGTTTTTACAGCCCCAGCATTTT
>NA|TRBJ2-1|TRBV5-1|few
CASSLPTVGVYNEQFF
TGCGCCAGCAGCCTCCCAACAGTTGGGGTTTACAATGAGCAGTTCTTC
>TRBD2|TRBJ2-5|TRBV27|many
CASSSQTSGAGETQYF
TGTGCCAGCAGTTCTCAGACTAGCGGGGCGGGGGAGACCCAGTACTTC
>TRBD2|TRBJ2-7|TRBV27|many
CASSSPGSGGYEQYF
TGTGCCAGCAGTTCCCCAGGTAGCGGGGGATACGAGCAGTACTTC
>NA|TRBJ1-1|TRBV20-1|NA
CSARALTKMNTEALF
TGCAGTGCTAGAGCCCTGACAAAAATGAACACTGAAGCTCTCTTT
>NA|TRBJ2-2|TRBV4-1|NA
CASSQEPSSRTTGELFF
TGCGCCAGCAGCCAAGAACCGAGCTCGAGGACTACCGGGGAGCTGTTTTTT
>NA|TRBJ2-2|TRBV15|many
CATSRAADTGELFF
TGTGCCACCAGCAGAGCAGCGGACACCGGGGAGCTGTTTTTT
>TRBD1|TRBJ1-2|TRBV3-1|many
CASSPRQGSYGYTF
TGTGCCAGCAGCCCTCGACAGGGTAGCTATGGCTACACCTTC
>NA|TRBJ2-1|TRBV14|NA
CASSPVSGSYNEQFF
TGTGCCAGCAGCCCAGTAAGCGGTTCCTACAATGAGCAGTTCTTC
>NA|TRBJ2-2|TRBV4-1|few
CASSRRLRGGTGELFF
TGCGCCAGCAGCCGACGACTAAGGGGGGGTACCGGGGAGCTGTTTTTT
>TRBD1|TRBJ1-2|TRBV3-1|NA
CASSPSAGQGNYGYTF
TGTGCCAGCAGTCCTTCCGCGGGACAGGGAAACTATGGCTACACCTTC
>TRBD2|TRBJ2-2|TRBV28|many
CASRIRLAGTGELFF
TGTGCCAGCAGAATCCGACTAGCGGGGACCGGGGAGCTGTTTTTT
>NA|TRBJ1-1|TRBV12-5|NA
CASGLVLGSGQRNTEAFF
TGTGCTAGTGGTTTGGTACTTGGGAGCGGACAGCGGAACACTGAGGCTTTCTTT
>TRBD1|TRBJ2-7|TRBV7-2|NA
CASSYGWQGDNEQYF
TGTGCCAGCAGCTACGGATGGCAGGGGGACAACGAGCAGTACTTC
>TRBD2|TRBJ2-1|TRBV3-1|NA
CASSPRGGSMYNEQFF
TGTGCCAGCAGTCCTAGAGGCGGGAGCATGTACAATGAGCAGTTCTTC
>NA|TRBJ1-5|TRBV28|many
CASSLNWQMNQPQHF
TGTGCCAGCAGTTTAAATTGGCAGATGAATCAGCCCCAGCATTTT
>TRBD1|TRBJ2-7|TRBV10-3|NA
CAITDRGSSYEQYF
TGTGCCATCACTGACAGGGGGAGCTCCTACGAGCAGTACTTC
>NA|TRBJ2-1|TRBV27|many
CASSLDPRRYNEQFF
TGTGCCAGCAGTTTAGATCCTCGGCGCTACAATGAGCAGTTCTTC
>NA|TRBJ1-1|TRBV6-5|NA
CASSPQRVTEAFF
TGTGCCAGCTCACCACAGCGGGTCACTGAAGCTTTCTTT
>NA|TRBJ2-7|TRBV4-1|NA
CASSFRGTEFYEQYF
TGCGCCAGCAGCTTCCGAGGGACCGAGTTTTACGAGCAGTACTTC
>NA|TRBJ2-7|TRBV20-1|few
CSASDLFYEQYF
TGCAGTGCTAGCGACCTTTTCTACGAGCAGTACTTC
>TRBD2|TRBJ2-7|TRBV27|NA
CVSSAWTSGRPSEYF
TGTGTCAGCAGTGCCTGGACTAGTGGGAGACCCTCGGAGTACTTC
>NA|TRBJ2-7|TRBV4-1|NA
CASSQDVPGKSNYEQYF
TGCGCCAGCAGCCAAGATGTCCCAGGCAAATCAAACTACGAGCAGTACTTC
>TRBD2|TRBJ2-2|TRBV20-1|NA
CSARAPLAGGGELFF
TGCAGTGCTAGAGCCCCACTAGCGGGAGGGGGGGAGCTGTTTTTT
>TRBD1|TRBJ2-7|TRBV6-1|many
CASRSGTGALGEQYF
TGTGCCAGCAGATCCGGGACAGGGGCGTTGGGAGAGCAGTACTTC
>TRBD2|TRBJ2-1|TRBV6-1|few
CASKKLADSLNEQFF
TGTGCCAGCAAGAAACTAGCGGATTCCCTCAATGAGCAGTTCTTC
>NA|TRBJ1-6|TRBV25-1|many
CASSPKGSGSSSPLHF
TGTGCCAGCAGTCCCAAGGGTTCAGGGAGCTCTTCACCCCTCCACTTT
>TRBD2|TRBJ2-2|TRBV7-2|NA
CASSLPSGRALTGELFF
TGTGCCAGCAGCTTACCTAGCGGGAGGGCCTTAACCGGGGAGCTGTTTTTT
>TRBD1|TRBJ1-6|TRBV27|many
CASSTTGGWSPLHF
TGTGCCAGCAGCACGACAGGGGGCTGGTCACCCCTCCACTTT
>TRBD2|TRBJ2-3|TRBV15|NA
CATSRRVAGGTDTQYF
TGTGCCACCAGCAGACGGGTTGCGGGAGGCACAGATACGCAGTATTTT
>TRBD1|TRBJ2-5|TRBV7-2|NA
CASSLVGQFQETQYF
TGTGCCAGCAGCTTAGTGGGACAGTTCCAAGAGACCCAGTACTTC
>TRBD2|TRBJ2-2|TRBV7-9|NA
CASSLRLAGLTGELFF
TGTGCCAGCAGCCTGCGGCTAGCGGGATTGACCGGGGAGCTGTTTTTT
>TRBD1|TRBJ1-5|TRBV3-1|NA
CASSLYKGAQPQHF
TGTGCCAGCAGCCTGTACAAGGGGGCTCAGCCCCAGCATTTT
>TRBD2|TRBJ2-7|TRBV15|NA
CATSASGSIYEQYF
TGTGCCACCAGCGCCAGCGGGAGCATATACGAGCAGTACTTC